The 23 T cell receptor beta chains presented below share a single source sample, sequenced in a study of cytomegalovirus exposure and HLA in healthy donors. Researchers ran the PCR with 60 Vbeta and 13 Jbeta primers. Sequenced by immunoSEQ multiplex PCR; TCRdb stores in-frame clones only, minus some. Of roughly 150,000 clones listed, around 73% are singletons. The sequenced sample was PBMCs. The receptors shown here come from a male donor in good health and CMV-seronegative.

This chain joins TRBV5-5 and TRBJ1-5; 7 bases map to TRBD1. The CDR3 has 15 residues. The trim removed 2 bases at V and 2 bases at J, leaving 4 bases unmatched. The V gene's germline CDR1 is SGHKS and CDR2 YYEKEE (reference sequence). For the CDR3, the DNA is TGTGCCAGCAGCTTAGGGGGCTTCGGCAATCAGCCCCAGCATTTT. It encodes CASSLGGFGNQPQHF.

This chain joins TRBV29-1 and TRBJ2-5; D is ambiguous. From germline, CDR1 is SQVTM and CDR2 ANQGSEA. V lost 7 bases and J 4 bases, leaving 13 bases between the germline ends. The CDR3 contains 12 residues. CDR3 sequence: CSAILSGETQYF. CDR3 nucleotide sequence: TGCAGCGCTATACTCTCGGGAGAGACCCAGTACTTC.

The V gene is TRBV28, the J gene TRBJ1-2; D gene unclear. V dropped 3 bases and J dropped 8 bases, with 10 bases sitting between them. This CDR3 has 12 residues. Germline V lookup: CDR1 MDHEN, CDR2 SYDVKM. The CDR3 sequence: CASSFESRGYTF. CDR3 bases: TGTGCCAGCAGTTTTGAATCGCGCGGCTACACCTTC.

This chain joins TRBV30 and TRBJ2-4; 8 bases are shared with TRBD1. Germline V gives CDR1 GTSNPN, CDR2 SVGIG (reference sequence). V dropped 5 bases and J dropped 6; count of bases not matched to a gene: 6. The CDR3 has 13 amino acids. For the CDR3, the DNA is TGTGCCTGGGACCTTACAGGGGGAAACATTCAGTACTTC. It yields the protein CAWDLTGGNIQYF. The full variable domain, completed using reference TRBV30 and TRBJ2-4, is SQTIHQWPATLVQPVGSPLSLECTVEGTSNPNLYWYRQAAGRGLQLLFYSVGIGQISSEVPQNLSASRPQDRQFILSSKKLLLSDSGFYLCAWDLTGGNIQYFGAGTRLSVL.

V usage is TRBV6-1 and J usage is TRBJ1-1; 8 nucleotides match TRBD1. J gave up 6 bases and V 8 bases, and 11 bases lay outside the gene matches. Germline V gives CDR1 MNHNS, CDR2 SASEGT. The CDR3 is 14 residues long. The CDR3 DNA follows: TGTGCCAGCCGAAGACAGGGGCAGGACCCTGAAGCTTTCTTT. It specifies CASRRQGQDPEAFF.

The J gene is TRBJ1-2, the V gene TRBV9; D ambiguous. This CDR3 has 15 residues. The V gene's germline CDR1 is SGDLS and CDR2 YYNGEE. Trimming took off 4 bases at V and 3 bases at J, with 16 bases between the two ends. CDR3 region: CASSPSPSGYYGYTF. The CDR3 nucleotides are TGTGCCAGCAGCCCGAGCCCCAGCGGGTACTATGGCTACACCTTC.

This clone was picked up a small number of times. V gene TRBV9 combines with J gene TRBJ1-6; TRBD1 is a possible D gene (5 bases). The CDR3 contains 15 residues. Germline lookup yields CDR1 SGDLS and CDR2 YYNGEE. The ends were cut back, 3 bases at V and 8 bases at J, with 15 bases in the middle. CDR3 DNA sequence: TGTGCCAGCAGCGCCCGGGACGGAGGGGATTCACCCCTCCACTTT. It codes for CASSARDGGDSPLHF.

The V call is TRBV2, the J call TRBJ2-3, with 10 positions matching TRBD2. The CDR3 spans 15 residues. Germline-derived CDR1 and CDR2 are SNHLY and FYNNEI. V trimming: 4 bases; J trimming: 3 bases; junction bases outside the gene matches: 4. For the CDR3, the DNA is TGTGCCAGCAGTGGGGGACTAGCGATGACAGATACGCAGTATTTT. It encodes CASSGGLAMTDTQYF.

Concerning this clone itself: At one end the junction does not follow the germline gene, possibly because of a read error. This chain joins TRBV6-4 and TRBJ2-3; TRBD2 matches at 9 bases. In germline, CDR1 is MRHNA, CDR2 SNTAGT. CDR3 length equals 14 residues. The DNA for the CDR3 is TGTGCCAGCAGTGCCGGGACTAGCACCGATACGCAGTATTTT. It yields the protein CASSAGTSTDTQYF.

V is TRBV30 and J is TRBJ1-1; the D is unclear. Germline V gene sequence: CDR1 GTSNPN, CDR2 SVGIG (reference sequence). The V end lost 4 bases, the J end lost 11 bases, and 17 bases lay between the germline ends. The CDR3 loop spans 12 amino acids. CDR3 coding DNA: TGTGCCTGGAACTCGGGAGGCCCTGGGGCTTTCTTT. Encoded protein: CAWNSGGPGAFF.

This clone was observed a single time. This chain joins TRBV14 and TRBJ1-6, with D hard to call. Trimming removed 5 bases at V and 8 bases at J, with 10 bases between. The CDR3 spans 13 residues. The germline V gene has CDR1 SGHDN and CDR2 FVKESK. The CDR3 region is CASSTTSYSPLHF. In DNA, the CDR3 is TGTGCCAGCAGCACGACATCCTATTCACCCCTCCACTTT.

The rearrangement joins TRBV11-2 to TRBJ2-7; possibly TRBD1 for D (6 bases). The germline V and J ends were trimmed by 5 bases and 4 bases, with 18 bases remaining between them. CDR3 length equals 15 residues. CDR1 and CDR2 from the germline V gene are SGHAT and FQNNGV. DNA for the CDR3: TGTGCCAGCAGCCCGTGGCCGGGGCAGGGGTACGAGCAGTACTTC. This codes for CASSPWPGQGYEQYF.

The J gene is TRBJ2-7, the V gene TRBV25-1, with TRBD1 matching over 9 bases. Germline CDR1 and CDR2: MGHDK and SYGVNS. CDR3 length: 14 residues. V lost 4 bases, J lost 9 bases, and 10 bases stayed unmatched. The CDR3: CASSAPGQGLWQYF. CDR3 in DNA: TGTGCCAGCAGTGCGCCGGGACAGGGATTATGGCAGTACTTC.

This clone was recorded a few times. This sequence joins TRBV10-3 and TRBJ2-7, with TRBD1 matching over 12 bases. With V trimmed by 11 bases and J by 6 bases, 5 bases remained unmatched. CDR3 length: 12 amino acids. The germline V gene encodes CDR1 ENHRY and CDR2 SYGVKD. The chain's CDR3 is CALGTGGFEQYF. CDR3 nucleotide sequence: TGTGCCCTCGGGACAGGGGGCTTCGAGCAGTACTTC.

The rearrangement uses TRBV18 and TRBJ2-7; 8 bases map to TRBD2. Germline V gene sequence: CDR1 KGHSH, CDR2 LQKENI. This CDR3 is 14 amino acids long. With V trimmed by 7 bases and J by 0 bases, 5 bases remained unmatched. The DNA for the CDR3 is TGTGCCAGCTTAAGTAGCGGGACCTCCTACGAGCAGTACTTC. Amino acid sequence: CASLSSGTSYEQYF.

This chain uses TRBV18 with TRBJ2-1; 9 bases line up with TRBD2. Germline V gives CDR1 KGHSH, CDR2 LQKENI. Unmatched junction bases numbered 8, after V lost 3 bases and J lost 8 bases. The CDR3 loop spans 15 amino acids. The CDR3 DNA is TGTGCCAGCTCACCCAGCGGGAGGCTTTCCCATGAGCAGTTCTTC. Amino acid sequence: CASSPSGRLSHEQFF. Based on the CDR3 plus reference TRBV18 and TRBJ2-1, the full variable domain is NAGVMQNPRHLVRRRGQEARLRCSPMKGHSHVYWYRQLPEEGLKFMVYLQKENIIDESGMPKERFSAEFPKEGPSILRIQQVVRGDSAAYFCASSPSGRLSHEQFFGPGTRLTVL.

The V and J genes are TRBV6-5 and TRBJ2-5; no clear D gene. Germline values: CDR1 MNHEY, CDR2 SVGAGI. With 0 bases removed from V and 6 bases from J, the gap between germline ends came to 11 bases. The CDR3 has 14 amino acids. The CDR3 loop reads CASSYSTLEQTQYF. The CDR3 nucleotides are TGTGCCAGCAGTTACTCTACCTTGGAGCAGACCCAGTACTTC.

The J gene is TRBJ2-5, the V gene TRBV19, with 10 bases aligning to TRBD1. Germline values: CDR1 LNHDA, CDR2 SQIVND (reference sequence). The CDR3 sequence is 17 residues long. Trimming cost V 5 bases and J 5 bases; bases outside gene matches: 14. The CDR3 spells CASSSGGTGARRETQYF. The CDR3 DNA follows: TGTGCCAGTAGTTCTGGGGGGACAGGGGCAAGAAGGGAGACCCAGTACTTC.

The genes are TRBV2 and TRBJ2-5; the match to TRBD2 covers 8 bases. V was clipped by 6 bases and J by 0 bases; unmatched bases: 3. This CDR3 has 14 residues. In germline, CDR1 is SNHLY, CDR2 FYNNEI. The CDR3 here is CASRLADYQETQYF. The CDR3 coding sequence is TGTGCCAGCAGACTAGCGGATTACCAAGAGACCCAGTACTTC.

The J gene is TRBJ1-5, the V gene TRBV2, with D perhaps matching TRBD1 (6 bases). Germline V gives CDR1 SNHLY, CDR2 FYNNEI. V was trimmed by 4 bases and J by 2 bases, leaving 9 bases between them. This CDR3 contains 14 residues. The CDR3 region has the DNA TGTGCCAGCAGTGCACAGGGCGGCAATCAGCCCCAGCATTTT. Its translation is CASSAQGGNQPQHF. Drawing the rest from reference TRBV2 and TRBJ1-5, the complete variable domain is EPEVTQTPSHQVTQMGQEVILRCVPISNHLYFYWYRQILGQKVEFLVSFYNNEISEKSEIFDDQFSVERPDGSNFTLKIRSTKLEDSAMYFCASSAQGGNQPQHFGDGTRLSIL.

There are a few counts of this clone. This sequence joins TRBV11-1 and TRBJ1-4; no clear D. CDR3 size: 14 residues. Trimming removed 2 bases from V and 3 bases from J, with 7 bases in between. The germline V gene has CDR1 SGHAT and CDR2 FQDESV (reference sequence). CDR3 protein: CASSLNSPNEKLFF. The CDR3, as DNA: TGTGCCAGCAGCTTAAACAGCCCTAATGAAAAACTGTTTTTT. Full variable domain (missing parts from reference TRBV11-1 and TRBJ1-4): EAEVAQSPRYKITEKSQAVAFWCDPISGHATLYWYRQILGQGPELLVQFQDESVVDDSQLPKDRFSAERLKGVDSTLKIQPAELGDSAMYLCASSLNSPNEKLFFGSGTQLSVL.

The chain combines TRBV13 with TRBJ2-7, with TRBD1 matching over 12 bases. The CDR3 is made up of 14 amino acids. Germline V gives CDR1 PRHDT, CDR2 FYEKMQ (reference sequence). With 5 bases clipped from V and 7 bases from J, the junction kept 6 bases outside the gene matches. For the CDR3, the DNA is TGTGCCAGCAGCCCGGGACAGGGGGCGCGGGAGCAGTACTTC. This sequence encodes CASSPGQGAREQYF.

V is TRBV9 and J is TRBJ2-1; TRBD2 agrees at 8 bases. Germline values: CDR1 SGDLS, CDR2 YYNGEE. The CDR3 is 15 residues long. V trimming: 0 bases; J trimming: 7 bases; junction bases outside the gene matches: 6. The DNA of the CDR3 is TGTGCCAGCAGCGTAGGGGCGGGAGGAGGAAATGAGCAGTTCTTC. Translated: CASSVGAGGGNEQFF.